This TCR beta chain was profiled in a study of blood T cell repertoires in COVID-19. At the level of the study: Sites in the United States, Italy and Spain provided acute and convalescent COVID-19 samples. PBMCs, B-cell-depleted T cells, or T cells provided the cDNA or gDNA that made up the material.

Enrollment of patients from Seattle took place during active infection, with longitudinal follow-up. Per the study methods: How many nucleated cells were present was estimated from reference gene primer amplification. TCRdb keeps only in-frame clones here, not all; method: immunoSEQ multiplex PCR. That table gives V, J and clone size, and the DNA gave D and trimming. The sample lists roughly 340,000 clones; about nine tenths were seen once. Input material: peripheral blood. The TCR sequence derives from a woman in her seventies with COVID-19, enrolled during active disease.

The CDR3 loop is CASSLAGQGAGNSPLHF. CDR3 coding DNA: TGCGCCAGCAGCTTGGCGGGACAGGGGGCCGGTAATTCACCCCTCCACTTT. V is TRBV5-1 and J is TRBJ1-6; 12 nucleotides match TRBD1. Germline V lookup: CDR1 SGHRS, CDR2 YFSETQ. With 0 bases clipped from V and 6 bases from J, the junction kept 4 bases outside the gene matches. This CDR3 has 17 residues. The variable domain in full, with the rest retrieved from reference TRBV5-1 and TRBJ1-6, is KAGVTQTPRYLIKTRGQQVTLSCSPISGHRSVSWYQQTPGQGLQFLFEYFSETQRNKGNFPGRFSGRQFSNSRSEMNVSTLELGDSALYLCASSLAGQGAGNSPLHFGNGTRLTVT.